This TCR beta chain was observed in a study of shared clonotypes between healthy human individuals. Study-level findings and limits: Read depth was anticipated to influence clonotype sharing among donors.

Remarks on this clone: Its antigen remains unknown.

Deep was the level at which the assay was run. The data were produced by immunoSEQ multiplex PCR, yet TCRdb's version contains in-frame clones alone and is incomplete. Of about 500,000 clones in the sample, roughly three quarters were seen once. The germline V gene has CDR1 SGHTS and CDR2 YDEGEE. Trimming stripped 3 bases from V and 0 bases from J, with 15 bases between. The CDR3 length is 16 residues. V usage is TRBV5-8 and J usage is TRBJ1-1; TRBD1 is a possible D gene (6 bases). Sequencing was performed on PBMCs. The receptor comes from a woman aged 40 to 50 in good health. Some clones in this sample may be carry-over from other donors' samples. Written as DNA, the CDR3 is TGTGCCAGCAGCTCGTATCAGGGGTCTTTGAACACTGAAGCTTTCTTT. Protein product: CASSSYQGSLNTEAFF.